Presented here are 19 T cell receptor beta chains from one specimen sequenced in a study of blood T cell repertoires in COVID-19. Libraries were prepared by immunoSEQ multiplex PCR; TCRdb keeps only in-frame clonotypes and omits some of them. This sample has about 160,000 clones; over 90% occur once, and the top ten carry around 2%. Specimen: peripheral blood. The receptors here all came from a woman aged 60-75 years with COVID-19, enrolled during active disease.

The chain recombines TRBV7-3 with TRBJ1-2; D remains ambiguous. The CDR3 runs 13 residues. Germline CDR1 reads SGHTA; CDR2 reads FQGTGA. With 3 bases removed from V and 8 bases from J, the gap between germline ends came to 13 bases. CDR3 in amino acids: CASSFTGSGGYTF. CDR3 coding DNA: TGTGCCAGCAGCTTCACGGGATCAGGAGGCTACACCTTC.

V is TRBV27 and J is TRBJ2-7; D might be TRBD2 (5 bases). Germline CDR1 reads MNHEY; CDR2 reads SMNVEV (reference sequence). The CDR3 loop spans 13 amino acids. Trimming removed 4 bases at V and 2 bases at J, with 9 bases between. CDR3 amino acids: CASSSREPYEQYF. DNA of the CDR3: TGTGCCAGCAGTTCCCGGGAACCCTACGAGCAGTACTTC.

V and J are TRBV18 and TRBJ2-1; TRBD2 agrees at 11 bases. Germline V gene data show CDR1 as KGHSH and CDR2 as LQKENI. Losses at the gene ends were 1 base for V and 7 bases for J; bases not matched to a gene: 9. The CDR3 runs to 17 residues. The CDR3 loop reads CASSPQPPLAGGNEQFF. As DNA, the CDR3 is TGTGCCAGCTCACCACAGCCCCCCCTAGCGGGGGGAAATGAGCAGTTCTTC.

In DNA form, the CDR3 reads TGTGCCAGCAGTTGGGGCCTCTACGAGCAGTACTTC. This encodes CASSWGLYEQYF. The chain carries TRBV12-3 or TRBV12-4 and TRBJ2-7; D may be TRBD1 (5 bases). The CDR3 is made up of 12 amino acids. Trimming stripped 4 bases from V and 3 bases from J, with 7 bases between.

Here the CDR3 reads CASSQGSGRTQYF. CDR3 bases: TGCGCCAGCAGCCAAGGGTCGGGTCGAACGCAGTACTTC. The chain carries TRBV4-1 and TRBJ2-7; D is ambiguous. The CDR3 is 13 residues long. Between the trimmed V and J ends, which lost 1 base and 9 bases, there was a span of 13 bases. Germline CDR1 MGHRA, CDR2 YSYEKL.

This chain joins TRBV6-6 and TRBJ2-6; 8 bases fit TRBD2. Germline CDR1 MNHNY, CDR2 SVGAGI (reference sequence). The J segment lost 0 bases and the V segment lost 5 bases, leaving 18 bases of the junction unmatched. CDR3 length: 21 residues. For the CDR3, the DNA is TGTGCCAGCAGTCCCCGGTCCCCATCTAGCGGGCGTCACTCTGGGGCCAACGTCCTGACTTTC. Amino acids: CASSPRSPSSGRHSGANVLTF.

This sequence joins TRBV29-1 and TRBJ1-5, with 11 bases lining up with TRBD1. CDR3 length: 18 amino acids. CDR1 and CDR2 (germline): SQVTM, ANQGSEA. V shed 4 bases and J 2 bases; nucleotides not matched to a gene: 13. In nucleotides, the CDR3 is TGCAGCGTTGTGGACGGGGACAGGGGGGGGTGCGGCAATCAGCCCCAGCATTTT. This translates into CSVVDGDRGGCGNQPQHF. The full variable domain, its missing parts supplied by reference TRBV29-1 and TRBJ1-5, is SAVISQKPSRDICQRGTSLTIQCQVDSQVTMMFWYRQQPGQSLTLIATANQGSEATYESGFVIDKFPISRPNLTFSTLTVSNMSPEDSSIYLCSVVDGDRGGCGNQPQHFGDGTRLSIL.

This clone was observed a single time. CDR3 residues: CASSQGRPNIENTEAFF. The CDR3 coding sequence is TGCGCCAGCAGCCAAGGGAGGCCGAATATTGAGAACACTGAAGCTTTCTTT. The chain combines TRBV4-3 with TRBJ1-1; no reliable D call. The V gene lost 1 base and the J gene lost 1 base, with 16 bases spanning the gap. Germline V gene sequence: CDR1 LGHNA, CDR2 YSLEER. The length of the CDR3 is 17 residues.

The V call is TRBV10-1, the J call TRBJ2-5, with a weak D call TRBD1 (5 bases). The CDR3 spans 17 residues. V was shortened by 8 bases and J by 0 bases, with 22 bases between the two germline ends. Germline V gene lookup returns CDR1 WNHNN and CDR2 SYGVQD (reference sequence). CDR3 sequence: CASPPVPQGPYQETQYF. DNA of the CDR3: TGCGCCAGCCCCCCTGTTCCTCAGGGCCCGTACCAAGAGACCCAGTACTTC.

The rearrangement uses TRBV2 and TRBJ1-4, with D perhaps matching TRBD1 (6 bases). Looked up from germline, CDR1 is SNHLY and CDR2 is FYNNEI. The CDR3 sequence is 15 residues long. V lost 4 bases and J lost 0, with 9 bases in between. CDR3 bases: TGTGCCAGCAGTGCCAGGACAGCAACTAATGAAAAACTGTTTTTT. Protein sequence: CASSARTATNEKLFF.

The chain couples TRBV3-1 (or the pseudogene TRBV3-2) to TRBJ1-2; D is perhaps TRBD1 (6 bases). CDR1 and CDR2 from the germline V gene are LGHDT and YNNKEL (reference sequence). Trimming took 1 base from V and 5 from J, leaving 14 bases between them. The length of the CDR3 is 15 residues. CDR3 protein: CASSQVQGRGYGYTF. The CDR3 DNA reads as TGTGCCAGCAGCCAAGTACAGGGACGAGGATATGGCTACACCTTC.

The CDR3 here is CASSPRRTESGQPQHF. CDR3 nucleotide sequence: TGTGCCAGCTCACCGAGGCGCACAGAATCGGGGCAGCCCCAGCATTTT. V usage is TRBV18 and J usage is TRBJ1-5; D is unresolved. With 3 bases removed from V and 7 bases from J, the gap between germline ends came to 19 bases. The CDR3 is 16 amino acids. Germline values: CDR1 KGHSH, CDR2 LQKENI.

The V gene is TRBV11-1, the J gene TRBJ2-7; 7 bases map to TRBD1. The CDR3 is made up of 16 amino acids. Germline CDR1 SGHAT, CDR2 FQDESV (reference sequence). After removal of 5 bases from V and 1 base from J, the junction contained 11 bases not matched to a gene. The CDR3 DNA is TGTGCCAGCAGCCTTCCGGGACAGCTGAATTCCTACGAGCAGTACTTC. Amino acids: CASSLPGQLNSYEQYF.

The V gene is TRBV12-3 or TRBV12-4, the J gene TRBJ1-2; the D is unclear. The germline V and J ends were trimmed by 4 bases and 0 bases, with 3 bases remaining between them. The CDR3 covers 12 residues. The CDR3 DNA reads as TGTGCCAGCAGTTACACTAACTATGGCTACACCTTC. Protein product: CASSYTNYGYTF.

The J gene is TRBJ1-5, the V gene TRBV2; 9 bases align to TRBD1. J lost 3 bases, V lost 4 bases, and 4 bases had no gene match. CDR1 is SNHLY and CDR2 is FYNNEI in the germline V gene. The CDR3 length is 15 residues. The CDR3 coding sequence is TGTGCCAGCAGTGGGGACAGGGTCGACAATCAGCCCCAGCATTTT. This gives the protein CASSGDRVDNQPQHF. Drawing the rest from reference TRBV2 and TRBJ1-5, the complete variable domain is EPEVTQTPSHQVTQMGQEVILRCVPISNHLYFYWYRQILGQKVEFLVSFYNNEISEKSEIFDDQFSVERPDGSNFTLKIRSTKLEDSAMYFCASSGDRVDNQPQHFGDGTRLSIL.

The chain carries TRBV6-5 and TRBJ1-2, with 9 bases that match TRBD1. The CDR3 runs to 13 residues. The germline gives CDR1 MNHEY, CDR2 SVGAGI. The J segment lost 8 bases and the V segment lost 7 bases, leaving 8 bases of the junction unmatched. The CDR3, as DNA: TGTGCCAGCACCCCGGGACAGGGTGGCGGCTACACCTTC. Residues: CASTPGQGGGYTF.

The chain couples TRBV15 to TRBJ1-5, with D possibly being TRBD1 (6 bases). This CDR3 is built from 15 residues. Germline V gives CDR1 LNHNV, CDR2 YYDKDF (reference sequence). Between the trimmed V and J ends, which lost 3 bases and 5 bases, there was a span of 14 bases. CDR3: CATSRGGQRDQPQHF. DNA for the CDR3: TGTGCCACCAGCAGGGGTGGACAGCGAGATCAGCCCCAGCATTTT.

The CDR3 sequence: CASLAGGHSNEQFF. Here the CDR3 DNA reads TGTGCCAGTTTAGCGGGGGGGCACTCCAATGAGCAGTTCTTC. This chain connects TRBV2 to TRBJ2-1; 11 bases are a match to TRBD2. CDR3 length: 14 amino acids. Germline V gives CDR1 SNHLY, CDR2 FYNNEI. V shed 9 bases and J 6 bases; nucleotides not matched to a gene: 7. Variable domain in full (rest from reference TRBV2 and TRBJ2-1): EPEVTQTPSHQVTQMGQEVILRCVPISNHLYFYWYRQILGQKVEFLVSFYNNEISEKSEIFDDQFSVERPDGSNFTLKIRSTKLEDSAMYFCASLAGGHSNEQFFGPGTRLTVL.

The rearrangement links TRBV7-2 to TRBJ2-1, with 8 bases identical to TRBD2. Germline-derived CDR1 and CDR2 are SGHTA and FQGNSA. V was clipped by 1 base and J by 6 bases; unmatched bases: 14. The CDR3 consists of 18 residues. The CDR3 sequence: CASSLDSGGAGPTNEQFF. The CDR3 DNA reads as TGTGCCAGCAGCTTAGATTCCGGGGGGGCAGGTCCCACCAATGAGCAGTTCTTC.